This paragraph reports one T cell receptor beta chain. The data belong to a study of blood T cell repertoires in COVID-19. Study as a whole: Both acute and convalescent COVID-19 samples were obtained from the United States, Italy and Spain.

Repertoires were generated with immunoSEQ multiplex PCR, while TCRdb's copy carries only in-frame clones and drops some. The data show tens of thousands of clones, with 80% to 90% seen just once and 4.8% held by the top ten. In germline, CDR1 is SGHTA, CDR2 FQGNSA. This CDR3 spans 14 amino acids. V was cut by 4 bases and J by 4 bases, with 13 bases left in between. J is TRBJ2-5 and V is TRBV7-2; tentatively, D is TRBD2 (6 bases). Sequencing was carried out using peripheral blood. This receptor was taken from a woman aged 80 or older with active or convalescent COVID-19. The CDR3 reads CASSSWTIAETQYF. DNA for the CDR3: TGTGCCAGCAGCTCCTGGACTATTGCAGAGACCCAGTACTTC.